These 4 T cell receptor beta chains came from one sample sequenced in a study of control samples from healthy donors and cancer patients. The table came from immunoSEQ multiplex PCR; TCRdb's copy has only in-frame clones and leaves some out. The sample holds about 69,000 clones; around 84% are singletons and the top ten take 2.5% to 3.5%. Sequencing input: PBMCs. The receptors were sampled from a woman aged 45 to 65 with lung cancer.

The V call is TRBV5-5, the J call TRBJ2-5; a weak D match, TRBD2 (6 bases). V was cut by 5 bases and J by 5 bases, with 19 bases left in between. Germline-derived CDR1 and CDR2 are SGHKS and YYEKEE (reference sequence). The CDR3 sequence is 15 residues long. The CDR3 nucleotides are TGTGCCAGCAGATCAGATGCAGGGAGGTGGGAGACCCAGTACTTC. Translation gives CASRSDAGRWETQYF.

The CDR3: CASSLWDARGPTEAFF. The CDR3 coding sequence is TGTGCCAGCAGCTTGTGGGATGCCAGGGGACCAACTGAAGCTTTCTTT. The chain recombines TRBV11-2 with TRBJ1-1; D might be TRBD1 (6 bases). CDR1 is SGHAT, CDR2 FQNNGV, per germline. The CDR3 extends over 16 amino acids. V shed 3 bases and J shed 5 bases, with 19 bases lying between them.

The CDR3 sequence is CASSEGITGLSAQHF. Written as DNA, the CDR3 is TGTGCCAGCAGTGAAGGAATCACAGGGCTGTCAGCCCAGCATTTT. The chain recombines TRBV6-1 with TRBJ1-5, with D tentatively TRBD1 (6 bases). The CDR3 contains 15 residues. Germline V gene sequence: CDR1 MNHNS, CDR2 SASEGT. V shed 1 base and J shed 11 bases, with 18 bases lying between them.

This chain uses TRBV5-5 with TRBJ2-7, with D possibly being TRBD2 (5 bases). Looked up from germline, CDR1 is SGHKS and CDR2 is YYEKEE (reference sequence). This CDR3 has 12 residues. The V end lost 0 bases, the J end lost 6 bases, and 7 bases lay between the germline ends. CDR3 amino acids: CASSLGGSEQYF. DNA of the CDR3: TGTGCCAGCAGCTTGGGAGGGAGCGAGCAGTACTTC.